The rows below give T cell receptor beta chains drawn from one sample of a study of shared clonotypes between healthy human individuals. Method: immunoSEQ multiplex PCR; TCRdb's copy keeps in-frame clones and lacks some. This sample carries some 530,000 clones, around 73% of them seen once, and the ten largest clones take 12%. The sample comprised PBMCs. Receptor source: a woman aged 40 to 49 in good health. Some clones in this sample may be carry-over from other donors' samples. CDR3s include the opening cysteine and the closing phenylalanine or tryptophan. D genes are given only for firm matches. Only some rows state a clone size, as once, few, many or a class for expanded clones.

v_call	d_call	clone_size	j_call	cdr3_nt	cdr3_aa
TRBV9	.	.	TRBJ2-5	TGTGCCAGCAGCGTCGAGGGGCAAGAGACCCAGTACTTC	CASSVEGQETQYF
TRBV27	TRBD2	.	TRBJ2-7	TGTGCCAGCAGCAGGGGGGGACTAGCGGGAGTGGATTTCGCCTTC	CASSRGGLAGVDFAF
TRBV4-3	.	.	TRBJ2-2	TGCGCCAGCAGCCAATCGCGGACGAACACCGGGGAGCTGTTTTTT	CASSQSRTNTGELFF
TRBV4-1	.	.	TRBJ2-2	TGCGCCAGCAGCCCAGCAGGGGTACTGGGCACCGGGGAGCTGTTTTTT	CASSPAGVLGTGELFF
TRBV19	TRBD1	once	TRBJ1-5	TGTGCCAGTAGTACTCCGGGACAGGGGGCGAATCAGCCCCAGCATTTT	CASSTPGQGANQPQHF
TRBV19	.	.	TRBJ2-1	TGTGCCAGTAGTACTGGACGTGGGACAACTTCCTACAATGAGCAGTTCTTC	CASSTGRGTTSYNEQFF
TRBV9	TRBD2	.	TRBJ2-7	TGTGCCAGCAGCGTAGAGGGACTAGCGGGAGAATACGAGCAGTACTTC	CASSVEGLAGEYEQYF
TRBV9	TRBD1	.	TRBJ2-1	TGTGCCAGCAGCCTTAGAGGGACAGAGCACAATGAGCAGTTCTTC	CASSLRGTEHNEQFF
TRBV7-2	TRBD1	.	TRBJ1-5	TGTGCCAGCAGCCATCCCCCGGGACAGGGCAATCAGCCCCAGCATTTT	CASSHPPGQGNQPQHF
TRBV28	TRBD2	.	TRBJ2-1	TGTGCCAGCAGAGAGGGAGGGCAACCCTTTAATGAGCAGTTCTTC	CASREGGQPFNEQFF
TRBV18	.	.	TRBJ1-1	TGTGCCAGCTCACCACGTCTCACAGGCCCCTCGAACACTGAAGCTTTCTTT	CASSPRLTGPSNTEAFF
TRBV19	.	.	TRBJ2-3	TGTGCCAGTACAGAGAACCTCCTTACCACAGATACGCAGTATTTT	CASTENLLTTDTQYF
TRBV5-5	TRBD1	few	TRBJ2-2	TGTGCCAGCAGCCCGACAGGGCTGGACACCGGGGAGCTGTTTTTT	CASSPTGLDTGELFF
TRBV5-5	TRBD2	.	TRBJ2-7	TGTGCCAGCAGCTTGGTCGGGACTAGCGGGACCTACGAGCAGTACTTC	CASSLVGTSGTYEQYF
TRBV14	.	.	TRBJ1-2	TGTGCCAGCAGCCAGGAGACGGACGTCTGGAAGGGTGGCTACACCTTC	CASSQETDVWKGGYTF
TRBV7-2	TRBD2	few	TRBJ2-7	TGTGCCAGCAGCTTAGTAGCGGGAGGCTCCTACGAGCAGTACTTC	CASSLVAGGSYEQYF
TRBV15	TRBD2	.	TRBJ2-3	TGTGCCACCAGCTTGGGACTCGCCGGGACTAGCGATACAGATACGCAGTATTTT	CATSLGLAGTSDTDTQYF
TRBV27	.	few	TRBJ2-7	TGTGCCAGCAGTTTCCAGGACAGACTATACGAGCAGTACTTC	CASSFQDRLYEQYF
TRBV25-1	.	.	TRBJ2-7	TGTGCCAGTACGGGGTACTACGAGCAGTACTTC	CASTGYYEQYF
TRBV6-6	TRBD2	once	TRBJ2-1	TGTGCCAGCAGTAGACCGGGACTACGTGGGGATGAGCAGTTCTTC	CASSRPGLRGDEQFF
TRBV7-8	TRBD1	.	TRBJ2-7	TGTGCCAGCAGCTCGGGACAGGTCTACGAGCAGTACTTC	CASSSGQVYEQYF
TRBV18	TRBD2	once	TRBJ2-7	TGTGCCAGCTCACATACTAGCGGGGTCTACGAGCAGTACTTC	CASSHTSGVYEQYF
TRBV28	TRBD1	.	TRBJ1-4	TGTGCCAGCAGTGGGGACAGGGGGCGCGGTGAAAAACTGTTTTTT	CASSGDRGRGEKLFF
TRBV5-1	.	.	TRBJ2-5	TGCGCCAGCAGCGTCGGACTCCGGGGGGAGACCCAGTACTTC	CASSVGLRGETQYF
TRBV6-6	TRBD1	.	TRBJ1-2	TGTGCCAGCAGTGCCGGACAGGGAGGCAACTATGGCTACACCTTC	CASSAGQGGNYGYTF
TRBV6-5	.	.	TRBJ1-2	TGTGCCAGCAAAGCTCCAGGGGTGAATGGCTACACCTTC	CASKAPGVNGYTF
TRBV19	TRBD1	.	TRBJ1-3	TGTGCCAGTAGTATGTCCGGACAGGGCCCTGGAAACACCATATATTTT	CASSMSGQGPGNTIYF
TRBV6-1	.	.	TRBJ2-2	TGTGCCAGCACCCAAGGGGGTGACACCGGGGAGCTGTTTTTT	CASTQGGDTGELFF
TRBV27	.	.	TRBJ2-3	TGTGCCAGCAGTCCCTCCCCTAGCCCAAGCACAGATACGCAGTATTTT	CASSPSPSPSTDTQYF
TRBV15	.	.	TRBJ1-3	TGTGCCACCAGCAGAGATAAAGGGTTCGGAAACACCATATATTTT	CATSRDKGFGNTIYF
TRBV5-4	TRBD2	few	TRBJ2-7	TGTGCCAGCAGCCCCGGACTAGCGGAGATCTACGAGCAGTACTTC	CASSPGLAEIYEQYF
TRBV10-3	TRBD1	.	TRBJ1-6	TGTGCCATCAGCGGACAGGGACGGCAGTCACCCCTCCACTTT	CAISGQGRQSPLHF
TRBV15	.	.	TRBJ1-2	TGTGCCACCAGCAGAGCAGGGACGGGGGGCTATGGCTACACCTTC	CATSRAGTGGYGYTF
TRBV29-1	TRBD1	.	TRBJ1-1	TGCAGCGTTGAGGGGACAGGCTTGAACACTGAAGCTTTCTTT	CSVEGTGLNTEAFF
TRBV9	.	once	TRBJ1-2	TGTGCCAGCAGCGAGATGGTGGGCCTCTATGGCTACACCTTC	CASSEMVGLYGYTF
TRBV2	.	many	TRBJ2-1	TGTGCCAGCAGTGAAGCAAGGACCACTTACAATGAGCAGTTCTTC	CASSEARTTYNEQFF
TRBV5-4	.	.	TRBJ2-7	TGTGCCAGCAGCTTAGACGGATCCTACGAGCAGTACTTC	CASSLDGSYEQYF
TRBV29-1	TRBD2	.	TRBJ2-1	TGCAGCGCGGGACTAGCGGGAGTGGTTGAGCAGTTCTTC	CSAGLAGVVEQFF
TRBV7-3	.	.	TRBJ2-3	TGTGCCAGCAGCCCGAGTGACTTTGGCGATACGCAGTATTTT	CASSPSDFGDTQYF
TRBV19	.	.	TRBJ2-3	TGTGCCAGTAGTATACGGAGATCGGATACGCAGTATTTT	CASSIRRSDTQYF
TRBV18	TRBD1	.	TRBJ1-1	TGTGCCAGCTCACAGCGGGCAGGGGGCGCGTTGGACACTGAAGCTTTCTTT	CASSQRAGGALDTEAFF
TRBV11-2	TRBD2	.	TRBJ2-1	TGTGCCAGCAGCAGACTAGCGGGAAACAATGAGCAGTTCTTC	CASSRLAGNNEQFF
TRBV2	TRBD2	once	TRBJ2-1	TGTGCCAGCAGGGCTGAACTAGCGCATGAGCAGTTCTTC	CASRAELAHEQFF
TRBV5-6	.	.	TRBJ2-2	TGTGCCAGCAGCAGAACGTTAGGGACCGGGGAGCTGTTTTTT	CASSRTLGTGELFF
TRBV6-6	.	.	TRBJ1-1	TGTGCCAGCAGTTACTCATCCGAGGCGGGCACTGAAGCTTTCTTT	CASSYSSEAGTEAFF